A selection of T cell receptor beta chains follows, all from one sample in a study of control samples from healthy donors and cancer patients. Generated by immunoSEQ multiplex PCR, the TCRdb table keeps only in-frame clones and is missing some. Here the sample spans around 53,000 clones, approximately 86% being singletons. What was sequenced was PBMCs. These receptor sequences come from a woman in her forties or fifties with lung cancer. The CDR3 runs from the conserved cysteine through the conserved F or W. The D gene is left open where the match is weak. A clone size is listed for some rows: how often the clone was seen (once, few, many), or a class if it is expanded.

j_gene	v_gene	d_gene	abundance	CDR3aa	CDR3nt
TRBJ2-7	TRBV7-2	-	once	CASSPRFREQYF	TGTGCCAGCAGCCCCCGGTTTCGTGAGCAGTACTTC
TRBJ1-5	TRBV27	-	-	CASSGYSNQPQHF	TGTGCCAGCAGCGGGTATAGCAATCAGCCCCAGCATTTT
TRBJ1-1	TRBV19	-	-	CASSRGQPNTEAFF	TGTGCCAGTAGTCGCGGACAGCCGAACACTGAAGCTTTCTTT
TRBJ2-1	TRBV5-1	-	-	CASSLDGIRGNNEQFF	TGCGCCAGCAGCTTGGACGGGATTAGGGGGAACAATGAGCAGTTCTTC
TRBJ2-3	TRBV18	-	-	CASSPGVVTDTQYF	TGTGCCAGCTCACCGGGGGTGGTAACAGATACGCAGTATTTT
TRBJ1-4	TRBV4-1	TRBD1	-	CASSQGDRGVEKLFF	TGCGCCAGCAGCCAAGGCGACAGGGGAGTTGAAAAACTGTTTTTT
TRBJ1-1	TRBV10-3	-	-	CAITGSGNTEAFF	TGTGCCATCACCGGCTCGGGGAACACTGAAGCTTTCTTT
TRBJ1-2	TRBV7-2	-	-	CASSFGRVGGYTF	TGTGCCAGCAGCTTTGGCAGGGTGGGTGGCTACACCTTC
TRBJ2-5	TRBV6-2/TRBV6-3	-	-	CASSYLAIQETQYF	TGTGCCAGCAGTTATTTAGCGATTCAAGAGACCCAGTACTTC
TRBJ1-1	TRBV4-2	-	-	CASSQGGVNTEAFF	TGTGCCAGCAGCCAAGGAGGGGTCAACACTGAAGCTTTCTTT
TRBJ1-5	TRBV2	-	-	CASSTRGGQPQHF	TGTGCCAGCAGTACCAGGGGAGGACAGCCCCAGCATTTT
TRBJ2-7	TRBV3-1/TRBV3-2	TRBD1	once	CASSLPGQIYEQYF	TGTGCCAGCAGCCTCCCGGGACAGATTTACGAGCAGTACTTC
TRBJ1-1	TRBV19	-	-	CASRGTPNTEAFF	TGTGCCAGTAGGGGGACACCGAACACTGAAGCTTTCTTT
TRBJ1-1	TRBV10-3	-	-	CAISREENTEAFF	TGTGCCATCAGTCGGGAAGAGAACACTGAAGCTTTCTTT
TRBJ1-1	TRBV7-9	-	-	CASSLGRGGPMNTEAFF	TGTGCCAGCAGCCTGGGGCGGGGCGGTCCGATGAACACTGAAGCTTTCTTT
TRBJ2-2	TRBV5-1	-	-	CASSLDGNTGELFF	TGCGCCAGCAGCTTGGACGGGAACACCGGGGAGCTGTTTTTT
TRBJ2-2	TRBV14	-	-	CASSQIRTPGFGELFF	TGTGCCAGCAGCCAAATCCGGACCCCGGGATTTGGGGAGCTGTTTTTT
TRBJ2-7	TRBV6-2/TRBV6-3	TRBD1	-	CASSPGTGGHEQYF	TGTGCCAGCAGTCCCGGGACAGGGGGACACGAGCAGTACTTC
TRBJ1-2	TRBV24-1	-	-	CATSEGAAGYTF	TGTGCCACCAGTGAGGGGGCCGCTGGCTACACCTTC
TRBJ2-7	TRBV12-5	-	-	CASRGAYEQYF	TGTGCTAGTAGAGGGGCCTACGAGCAGTACTTC
TRBJ1-1	TRBV5-1	TRBD1	-	CASSFNPQGQNTEAFF	TGCGCCAGCAGCTTCAATCCACAGGGGCAGAACACTGAAGCTTTCTTT
TRBJ2-2	TRBV6-5	-	-	CASSYKRRTGTGELFF	TGTGCCAGCAGTTACAAGAGGCGAACGGGGACCGGGGAGCTGTTTTTT
TRBJ1-1	TRBV29-1	-	-	CSVEGKNTEAFF	TGCAGCGTTGAAGGGAAGAACACTGAAGCTTTCTTT
TRBJ2-7	TRBV27	TRBD2	-	CASNNSPTSGIPYEQYF	TGTGCCAGCAATAATTCACCTACTAGCGGCATCCCCTACGAGCAGTACTTC
TRBJ1-2	TRBV11-2	-	-	CASSSGSLWGYTF	TGTGCCAGCAGCTCAGGGAGCCTCTGGGGCTACACCTTC
TRBJ1-1	TRBV10-3	-	-	CAISESDGRGTEAFF	TGTGCCATCAGTGAGTCTGATGGTAGAGGGACTGAAGCTTTCTTT
TRBJ1-2	TRBV25-1	-	-	CATKSPGSGYTF	TGTGCCACCAAAAGCCCAGGGAGTGGCTACACCTTC